The 30 T cell receptor beta chains given below trace back to one sample, sequenced in a study of blood T cell repertoires in COVID-19. Sequenced by immunoSEQ multiplex PCR; TCRdb stores in-frame clones only, minus some. The sample consists of 150,000 to 200,000 clones, approximately 87% of them appearing once. Sequences were obtained from peripheral blood. Receptors originate from a woman aged 70-85 years with acute or convalescent COVID-19.

The chain employs TRBV27 and TRBJ2-7; TRBD2 matches 9 bases. After removal of 2 bases from V and 1 base from J, the junction contained 3 bases not matched to a gene. Germline CDR1 reads MNHEY; CDR2 reads SMNVEV (reference sequence). The CDR3 is 15 residues long. DNA of the CDR3: TGTGCCAGCAGTTTACTAGCGGGAAAGTCCTACGAGCAGTACTTC. Amino acid sequence: CASSLLAGKSYEQYF.

The CDR3 is CASRGQGRQPQHF. Written as DNA, the CDR3 is TGTGCCAGCAGGGGACAGGGAAGGCAGCCCCAGCATTTT. The J gene is TRBJ1-5, the V gene TRBV2; 9 bases are shared with TRBD1. This CDR3 is 13 amino acids long. V lost 6 bases, J lost 7 bases, and 4 bases stayed unmatched. Germline-derived CDR1 and CDR2 are SNHLY and FYNNEI. The full variable domain, in which reference TRBV2 and TRBJ1-5 provide the parts outside the CDR3, is EPEVTQTPSHQVTQMGQEVILRCVPISNHLYFYWYRQILGQKVEFLVSFYNNEISEKSEIFDDQFSVERPDGSNFTLKIRSTKLEDSAMYFCASRGQGRQPQHFGDGTRLSIL.

In its sample, this clone was seen once. V usage is TRBV7-2 and J usage is TRBJ1-6, with D possibly being TRBD1 (6 bases). The germline CDR1 and CDR2 sequences are SGHTA and FQGNSA. V lost 5 bases, J lost 9 bases, and 14 bases lay in between. The CDR3 is 14 amino acids. The CDR3 sequence is CASSTRGFGSPLHF. The CDR3 nucleotides read TGTGCCAGCAGCACAAGGGGGTTCGGTTCACCCCTCCACTTT.

This chain uses TRBV7-6 with TRBJ1-5, with D possibly TRBD1 on 5 matching bases. Germline loops: CDR1 SGHVS, CDR2 FNYEAQ. The CDR3 is made up of 18 amino acids. Trimming took off 1 base at V and 1 base at J, with 17 bases between the two ends. This chain's CDR3 is CASSLGGLRGTSNQPQHF. DNA for the CDR3: TGTGCCAGCAGCTTAGGAGGTCTAAGGGGAACGAGCAATCAGCCCCAGCATTTT.

The rearrangement uses TRBV2 and TRBJ2-1, with TRBD2 matching over 9 bases. This CDR3 contains 13 residues. Germline CDR1 reads SNHLY; CDR2 reads FYNNEI. V lost 11 bases to trimming and J lost 8 bases; unmatched junction nucleotides: 10. The CDR3 reads CAGSGRYLDEQFF. In nucleotides, the CDR3 is TGTGCCGGAAGCGGGAGGTACCTGGATGAGCAGTTCTTC.

About this clone itself: Other DNA sequences of this sample code for an identical CDR3. The chain carries TRBV5-1 and TRBJ2-6; D possibly corresponds to TRBD1 (5 bases). Germline CDR1 and CDR2: SGHRS and YFSETQ. Deletions cut 1 base from V and 2 bases from J, with 7 bases between. This CDR3 has 15 residues. The CDR3 DNA follows: TGCGCCAGCAGCTTGACAGGCACTGGGGCCAACGTCCTGACTTTC. It specifies CASSLTGTGANVLTF.

This clone has only a few counts. Here the CDR3 DNA reads TGCGCCAGCAGAACCGGGACAGGCTACGAGCAGTACTTC. Residues: CASRTGTGYEQYF. J is TRBJ2-7 and V is TRBV5-1, with TRBD1 identical over 8 bases. The CDR3 is made up of 13 amino acids. The V and J ends lost 5 bases and 3 bases, in that order; junction bases with no gene match: 4. Germline assignment: CDR1 SGHRS and CDR2 YFSETQ. Drawing the rest from reference TRBV5-1 and TRBJ2-7, the complete variable domain is KAGVTQTPRYLIKTRGQQVTLSCSPISGHRSVSWYQQTPGQGLQFLFEYFSETQRNKGNFPGRFSGRQFSNSRSEMNVSTLELGDSALYLCASRTGTGYEQYFGPGTRLTVT.

With respect to this clone: The identical CDR3 is also encoded by other nucleotide sequences in the sample. The chain links TRBV19 to TRBJ1-5, with 10 bases identical to TRBD1. This CDR3 is built from 17 residues. The V and J ends lost 3 bases and 2 bases, in that order; junction bases with no gene match: 7. Looked up from germline, CDR1 is LNHDA and CDR2 is SQIVND (reference sequence). This CDR3 reads CASSIRGTGVGNQPQHF. The CDR3, as DNA: TGTGCCAGTAGTATTCGCGGGACAGGGGTGGGCAATCAGCCCCAGCATTTT.

V gene TRBV27 combines with J gene TRBJ1-5; D is possibly TRBD1 (6 bases). V shed 3 bases and J shed 4 bases, with 7 bases lying between them. The germline gives CDR1 MNHEY, CDR2 SMNVEV (reference sequence). CDR3 length: 13 residues. Here the CDR3 reads CASSLDRNQPQHF. In DNA, the CDR3 is TGTGCCAGCAGTTTGGACAGAAATCAGCCCCAGCATTTT.

The chain couples TRBV19 to TRBJ1-4; the D gene is possibly TRBD1 (6 bases). CDR1 is LNHDA, CDR2 SQIVND, per germline (reference sequence). This CDR3 comprises 15 residues. V was clipped by 5 bases and J by 4 bases, with 14 bases between them. CDR3 sequence reads: CASSRAGAINEKLFF. In nucleotides, the CDR3 is TGTGCCAGTAGTCGAGCAGGGGCCATTAATGAAAAACTGTTTTTT.

CDR3 in amino acids: CASSSTSYVEQFF. The CDR3 coding sequence is TGTGCCAGCAGCTCAACTAGCTACGTTGAGCAGTTCTTC. This chain connects TRBV3-1 (or the pseudogene TRBV3-2) to TRBJ2-1, with a possible D match to TRBD2 (6 bases). This CDR3 contains 13 residues. Trimming removed 5 bases at V and 9 bases at J, with 14 bases between. The germline gives CDR1 LGHDT, CDR2 YNNKEL (reference sequence).

The V gene is TRBV7-2, the J gene TRBJ2-2; tentatively, D is TRBD1 (6 bases). The CDR3 totals 13 residues. The V and J ends lost 4 bases and 9 bases respectively, with 12 bases between them. Germline CDR1 is SGHTA and CDR2 is FQGNSA. CDR3 nucleotide sequence: TGTGCCAGCAGCTCCAGGGGACACCGGGAGCTGTTTTTT. It specifies CASSSRGHRELFF.

CDR3 sequence: CASSDSAGSTDTQYF. CDR3 bases: TGTGCCAGCAGTGACTCGGCAGGTAGCACAGATACGCAGTATTTT. The chain couples TRBV6-4 to TRBJ2-3; D is uncertain. The V and J ends lost 0 bases and 0 bases respectively, with 7 bases between them. The CDR3 contains 15 residues. Germline CDR1 MRHNA, CDR2 SNTAGT.

The chain recombines TRBV12-3 or TRBV12-4 with TRBJ1-2; 7 nucleotides line up with TRBD1. This CDR3 has 12 residues. V trimming: 6 bases; J trimming: 5 bases; junction bases outside the gene matches: 3. For the CDR3, the DNA is TGTGCCAGCAGAACACAGGGGTATGGCTACACCTTC. This translates into CASRTQGYGYTF.

The chain uses TRBV10-3 and TRBJ2-7; TRBD2 agrees at 9 bases. Germline assignment: CDR1 ENHRY and CDR2 SYGVKD. The CDR3 spans 16 residues. J was trimmed by 3 bases and V by 4 bases; bases with no gene match: 10. The CDR3 protein is CAISGGGSGSIYEQYF. CDR3 nucleotide sequence: TGTGCCATCAGTGGGGGGGGTAGCGGGAGCATCTACGAGCAGTACTTC.

The gene calls are TRBV12-3 or TRBV12-4 and TRBJ1-1; D is ambiguous. The CDR3 runs 11 residues. V was pared by 6 bases and J by 5 bases, with 7 bases between. The CDR3 sequence is CASSPGTEAFF. The CDR3 DNA is TGTGCCAGCAGCCCCGGTACTGAAGCTTTCTTT.

The chain is built from TRBV7-8 and TRBJ1-2; TRBD1 aligns across 7 bases. The CDR3 has 13 amino acids. Germline CDR1 is SGHVS and CDR2 is FQNEAQ. Losses at the gene ends were 6 bases for V and 6 bases for J; bases not matched to a gene: 7. The CDR3 coding sequence is TGTGCCAGCAGGCCACAGGGGATTGATGGCTACACCTTC. Translating gives CASRPQGIDGYTF. The complete variable domain, with remaining parts taken from reference TRBV7-8 and TRBJ1-2, reads GAGVSQSPRYKVAKRGQDVALRCDPISGHVSLFWYQQALGQGPEFLTYFQNEAQLDKSGLPSDRFFAERPEGSVSTLKIQRTQQEDSAVYLCASRPQGIDGYTFGSGTRLTVV.

V gene TRBV3-1 (or the pseudogene TRBV3-2) combines with J gene TRBJ1-5; D call uncertain. The V end was cut by 3 bases, the J end by 2 bases, with 8 bases between. This CDR3 comprises 14 residues. CDR1 and CDR2 from the germline V gene are LGHDT and YNNKEL (reference sequence). CDR3 loop: CASSHNRGNQPQHF. The CDR3 nucleotides are TGTGCCAGCAGCCATAATCGGGGCAATCAGCCCCAGCATTTT.

V is TRBV11-2 and J is TRBJ2-7, with TRBD2 matching 7 bases. V was pared by 1 base and J by 0 bases, with 6 bases of the junction left unmatched. Germline V gene lookup returns CDR1 SGHAT and CDR2 FQNNGV. This CDR3 has 16 residues. The CDR3 DNA follows: TGTGCCAGCAGCTTAGTGGGGGGGACCCTCTCCTACGAGCAGTACTTC. Encoded protein: CASSLVGGTLSYEQYF.

The chain couples TRBV10-3 to TRBJ1-6; TRBD1 might be the D (6 bases). Looked up from germline, CDR1 is ENHRY and CDR2 is SYGVKD. V shed 7 bases and J shed 0 bases, with 10 bases lying between them. CDR3 length: 15 amino acids. CDR3 coding DNA: TGTGCCATCAAAGAGGACAGCTCCTATAATTCACCCCTCCACTTT. Amino acids: CAIKEDSSYNSPLHF.

V is TRBV5-1 and J is TRBJ1-3; 9 nucleotides match TRBD1. CDR1 SGHRS and CDR2 YFSETQ come from the germline V gene. J was trimmed by 4 bases and V by 4 bases; bases with no gene match: 12. The CDR3 totals 17 residues. CDR3 sequence reads: CASSTNPQGARGNTIYF. Here the CDR3 DNA reads TGCGCCAGCAGCACCAATCCACAGGGGGCAAGGGGAAACACCATATATTTT.

V usage is TRBV19 and J usage is TRBJ2-2; 9 nucleotides agree with TRBD2. CDR1 is LNHDA, CDR2 SQIVND, per germline (reference sequence). The CDR3 has 15 amino acids. Trimming removed 6 bases from V and 7 bases from J; junction bases left unmatched: 9. CDR3 nucleotide sequence: TGTGCCAGTAGGGTGGCGGGAGGGCCCGGCGGGGAGCTGTTTTTT. Residues: CASRVAGGPGGELFF.

This sequence joins TRBV7-9 and TRBJ2-7; 7 bases map to TRBD2. Germline lookup yields CDR1 SEHNR and CDR2 FQNEAQ (reference sequence). V dropped 0 bases and J dropped 3; count of bases not matched to a gene: 5. The CDR3 is 15 amino acids. CDR3 loop: CASSLAGGRLYEQYF. The CDR3 DNA follows: TGTGCCAGCAGCTTAGCGGGCGGGAGACTCTACGAGCAGTACTTC.

The J gene is TRBJ2-1, the V gene TRBV3-1 (or the pseudogene TRBV3-2); 12 bases align to TRBD2. The length of the CDR3 is 13 residues. The trim removed 7 bases at V and 10 bases at J, leaving 5 bases unmatched. Germline-derived CDR1 and CDR2 are LGHDT and YNNKEL (reference sequence). The CDR3, as DNA: TGTGCCAGCATGTCTAGCGGGAGGGGGGAGCAGTTCTTC. Encoded protein: CASMSSGRGEQFF.

V gene TRBV6-2 or TRBV6-3 combines with J gene TRBJ2-1; no clear D gene. V lost 4 bases, J lost 7 bases, and 14 bases lay in between. The CDR3 is 14 residues long. The germline gives CDR1 MNHEY, CDR2 SVGEGT. In DNA form, the CDR3 reads TGTGCCAGCAGTTCAGCGTTTTCCGGGAATGAGCAGTTCTTC. It translates to CASSSAFSGNEQFF.

The V and J genes are TRBV5-1 and TRBJ2-2, with 8 bases identical to TRBD1. The germline CDR1 and CDR2 sequences are SGHRS and YFSETQ. The CDR3 contains 16 residues. The ends lost 0 bases at V and 7 bases at J; junction bases unmatched: 8. The CDR3 DNA reads TGCGCCAGCAGCTTGGTAGGCAGGGGGCTCGGCGGGGAGCTGTTTTTT. Residues: CASSLVGRGLGGELFF.

The chain employs TRBV7-9 and TRBJ2-4; no definite D call. Germline V gene data show CDR1 as SEHNR and CDR2 as FQNEAQ (reference sequence). The ends were cut back, 8 bases at V and 0 bases at J, with 8 bases in the middle. This CDR3 comprises 13 residues. CDR3 amino acids: CASGSGAKNIQYF. The CDR3 coding sequence is TGTGCCAGCGGTTCAGGAGCCAAAAACATTCAGTACTTC.

The chain couples TRBV18 to TRBJ1-1; D is uncertain. There are 11 residues in the CDR3. The germline V gene has CDR1 KGHSH and CDR2 LQKENI. V lost 6 bases and J lost 5, with 7 bases in between. This CDR3 is CASSEWTEAFF. The CDR3 DNA is TGTGCCAGCTCCGAGTGGACTGAAGCTTTCTTT.

This clone was observed a handful of times. The J gene is TRBJ1-6, the V gene TRBV9; 9 bases map to TRBD1. The V segment lost 4 bases and the J segment 5 bases; nucleotides outside the gene matches: 4. This CDR3 has 15 residues. Germline V gene sequence: CDR1 SGDLS, CDR2 YYNGEE. The CDR3 is CASSPGQGDNSPLHF. The CDR3 bases are TGTGCCAGCAGCCCGGGACAGGGCGATAATTCACCCCTCCACTTT.

This rearrangement joins TRBV11-3 to TRBJ2-4; no reliable D call. Germline lookup yields CDR1 SGHNT and CDR2 YENEEA. Trimming left V 5 bases short and J 0 bases short, with 14 bases between. The CDR3 spans 16 residues. The CDR3 DNA follows: TGTGCCAGCAGCCTGGGCCCTACCCTAGCCAAAAACATTCAGTACTTC. Translating it yields CASSLGPTLAKNIQYF. Based on the CDR3 plus reference TRBV11-3 and TRBJ2-4, the full variable domain is EAGVVQSPRYKIIEKKQPVAFWCNPISGHNTLYWYLQNLGQGPELLIRYENEEAVDDSQLPKDRFSAERLKGVDSTLKIQPAELGDSAVYLCASSLGPTLAKNIQYFGAGTRLSVL.